These 12 T cell receptor beta chains were all obtained from the same sample, sequenced in a study of memory CD4+ T cells and cytomegalovirus serostatus. The assay was immunoSEQ multiplex PCR, and TCRdb's table has in-frame clones only and misses some. The sample lists 55,000 to 60,000 clones; about 81% were seen once. Single viable CD3+CD4+CD8-CD45RO+ cells were sorted as the memory CD4+ T cells. Sequenced sample: memory CD4+ T cells from blood. These receptors originate from an adult in good health and CMV-seronegative.

V usage is TRBV2 and J usage is TRBJ1-1; 7 nucleotides align to TRBD1. The germline gives CDR1 SNHLY, CDR2 FYNNEI. This CDR3 has 13 residues. Germline trimming cut 8 bases from V and 1 base from J; bases unmatched to any gene: 4. CDR3 in DNA: TGTGCCAGCCGAGGGGACAGGAACACTGAAGCTTTCTTT. Protein product: CASRGDRNTEAFF.

This chain connects TRBV7-9 to TRBJ1-2; D is uncertain. CDR1 is SEHNR and CDR2 is FQNEAQ in the germline V gene (reference sequence). This CDR3 is built from 14 residues. Trimming removed 2 bases from V and 2 bases from J, with 9 bases in between. In nucleotides, the CDR3 is TGTGCCAGCAGCTTACCCGGACTAAACTATGGCTACACCTTC. It translates to CASSLPGLNYGYTF. The complete variable domain, with remaining parts taken from reference TRBV7-9 and TRBJ1-2, reads DTGVSQNPRHKITKRGQNVTFRCDPISEHNRLYWYRQTLGQGPEFLTYFQNEAQLEKSRLLSDRFSAERPKGSFSTLEIQRTEQGDSAMYLCASSLPGLNYGYTFGSGTRLTVV.

V usage is TRBV12-5 and J usage is TRBJ2-5; D unresolved. The J call is uncertain, as TRBJ2-7 better fits the DNA end. The CDR3 covers 12 residues. CDR1 and CDR2 from the germline V gene are LGHNT and FRNRAP. CDR3 sequence: CASGLDHYEQYF. In nucleotides, the CDR3 is TGTGCTAGTGGTTTGGACCACTACGAGCAGTACTTC.

The rearrangement uses TRBV4-2 and TRBJ1-1; perhaps TRBD1 as D (5 bases). The CDR3 has 13 residues. The V end lost 1 base, the J end lost 7 bases, and 10 bases lay between the germline ends. Germline CDR1 LGHNA, CDR2 YNFKEQ. The CDR3 loop reads CASSQAGGVEAFF. The CDR3, as DNA: TGTGCCAGCAGCCAAGCTGGGGGGGTTGAAGCTTTCTTT.

This chain links TRBV7-3 with TRBJ2-1; 9 bases are shared with TRBD2. This CDR3 comprises 15 residues. The ends lost 5 bases at V and 15 bases at J; junction bases unmatched: 17. Germline lookup yields CDR1 SGHTA and CDR2 FQGTGA. The CDR3 sequence is CASSPYPSSGNGWFF. CDR3 DNA sequence: TGTGCCAGCAGCCCTTATCCCTCTAGCGGGAATGGCTGGTTCTTC.

The gene calls are TRBV4-1 and TRBJ2-3; D is possibly TRBD1 (6 bases). Germline values: CDR1 MGHRA, CDR2 YSYEKL. The germline V and J ends were trimmed by 3 bases and 3 bases, with 10 bases remaining between them. This CDR3 spans 14 amino acids. The CDR3 coding sequence is TGCGCCAGCAGCCAGGGGGCCCGAACAGATACGCAGTATTTT. Its protein product is CASSQGARTDTQYF.

The sample holds one count of this clone. The chain employs TRBV2 and TRBJ1-1; D perhaps matches TRBD1 (6 bases). This CDR3 has 15 amino acids. The V and J ends lost 6 bases and 0 bases respectively, with 14 bases between them. From germline, CDR1 is SNHLY and CDR2 FYNNEI. The CDR3 loop reads CASRSRGRMNTEAFF. The DNA of the CDR3 is TGTGCCAGCAGATCCAGGGGCAGGATGAACACTGAAGCTTTCTTT.

V and J are TRBV28 and TRBJ2-7; perhaps TRBD1 as D (6 bases). This CDR3 comprises 16 residues. V lost 2 bases and J lost 6, with 20 bases in between. From germline, CDR1 is MDHEN and CDR2 SYDVKM. In nucleotides, the CDR3 is TGTGCCAGCAGTTTAGGCTGGGGGCGTCAATCTGGCGAGCAGTACTTC. Its translation: CASSLGWGRQSGEQYF.

This chain uses TRBV6-1 with TRBJ2-1; D uncertain. Germline-derived CDR1 and CDR2 are MNHNS and SASEGT. Trimming cost V 6 bases and J 7 bases, with 7 bases left between them. The CDR3 spans 11 residues. The CDR3: CASRSLNEQFF. For the CDR3, the DNA is TGTGCCAGCAGGAGTCTGAATGAGCAGTTCTTC.

The rearrangement uses TRBV7-2 and TRBJ2-3; 7 bases map to TRBD2. The CDR3 sequence is 16 residues long. Germline CDR1 reads SGHTA; CDR2 reads FQGNSA. The V and J ends lost 1 base and 2 bases, in that order; junction bases with no gene match: 6. CDR3 protein: CASSLGLADYTDTQYF. CDR3 DNA sequence: TGTGCCAGCAGCTTAGGGCTAGCGGATTACACAGATACGCAGTATTTT.

V and J are TRBV6-1 and TRBJ1-5, with 10 positions matching TRBD1. Germline values: CDR1 MNHNS, CDR2 SASEGT. The trim removed 6 bases at V and 6 bases at J, leaving 8 bases unmatched. The CDR3 totals 15 residues. CDR3 nucleotide sequence: TGTGCCAGCAGCCGCGGGACAGGGGTTGGTCAGCCCCAGCATTTT. Protein: CASSRGTGVGQPQHF.

The chain employs TRBV28 and TRBJ2-3; 7 bases align to TRBD2. Germline-derived CDR1 and CDR2 are MDHEN and SYDVKM. CDR3 length: 16 amino acids. Trimming cost V 5 bases and J 1 base; bases outside gene matches: 9. This CDR3 reads CASSRYLGRGTDTQYF. The CDR3 DNA sequence: TGTGCCAGCAGTCGTTATCTGGGGAGGGGCACAGATACGCAGTATTTT.